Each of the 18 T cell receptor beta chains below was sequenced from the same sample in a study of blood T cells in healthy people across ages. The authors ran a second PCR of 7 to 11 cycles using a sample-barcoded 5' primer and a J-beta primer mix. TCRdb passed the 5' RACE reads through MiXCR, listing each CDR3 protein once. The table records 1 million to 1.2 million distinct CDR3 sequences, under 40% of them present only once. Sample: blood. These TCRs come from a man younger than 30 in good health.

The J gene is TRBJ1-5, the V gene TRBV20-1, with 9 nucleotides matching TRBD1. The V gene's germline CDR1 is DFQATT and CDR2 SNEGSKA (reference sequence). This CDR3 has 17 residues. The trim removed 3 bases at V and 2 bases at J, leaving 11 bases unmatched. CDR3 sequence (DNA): TGCAGTGCTAGCTTGGACAGGGGTCCGGGAGGCAATCAGCCCCAGCATTTT. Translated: CSASLDRGPGGNQPQHF.

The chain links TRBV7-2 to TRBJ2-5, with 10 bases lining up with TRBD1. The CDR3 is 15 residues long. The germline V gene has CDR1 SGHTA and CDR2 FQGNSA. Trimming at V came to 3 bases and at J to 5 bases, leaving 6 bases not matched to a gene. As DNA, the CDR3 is TGTGCCAGCAGCTTTGGGACAGGGGCCGGCGAGACCCAGTACTTC. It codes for CASSFGTGAGETQYF.

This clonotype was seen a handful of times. The CDR3 nucleotides read TGTGCCAGCAGTTCGGACGGGAAAGGAACAGATACGCAGTATTTT. It codes for CASSSDGKGTDTQYF. The chain is built from TRBV12-3 or TRBV12-4 and TRBJ2-3, with D possibly TRBD2 on 5 matching bases. This CDR3 has 15 residues. The V and J ends lost 4 bases and 3 bases respectively, with 14 bases between them.

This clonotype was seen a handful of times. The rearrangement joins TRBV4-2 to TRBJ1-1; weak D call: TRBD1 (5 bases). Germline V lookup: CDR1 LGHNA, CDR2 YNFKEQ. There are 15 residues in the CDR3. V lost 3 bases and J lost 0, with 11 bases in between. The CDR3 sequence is CASSHPDSMNTEAFF. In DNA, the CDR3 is TGTGCCAGCAGCCACCCCGACAGCATGAACACTGAAGCTTTCTTT.

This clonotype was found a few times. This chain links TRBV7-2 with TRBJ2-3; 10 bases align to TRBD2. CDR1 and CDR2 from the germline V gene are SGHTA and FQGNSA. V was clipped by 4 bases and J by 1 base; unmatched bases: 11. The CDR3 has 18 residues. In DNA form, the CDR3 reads TGTGCCAGCAGCTACCAACCACATAGCGGGGGGCGCACAGATACGCAGTATTTT. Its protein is CASSYQPHSGGRTDTQYF.

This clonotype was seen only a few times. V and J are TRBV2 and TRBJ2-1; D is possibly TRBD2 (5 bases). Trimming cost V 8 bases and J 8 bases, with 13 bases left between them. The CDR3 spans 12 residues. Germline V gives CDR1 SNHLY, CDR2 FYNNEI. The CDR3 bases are TGTGCCAGCGGAACTAGATTCTATGAGCAGTTCTTC. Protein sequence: CASGTRFYEQFF.

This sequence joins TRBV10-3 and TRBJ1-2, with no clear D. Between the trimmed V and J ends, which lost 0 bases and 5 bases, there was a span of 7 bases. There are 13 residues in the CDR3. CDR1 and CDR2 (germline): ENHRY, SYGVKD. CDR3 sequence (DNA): TGTGCCATCAGTGAGTCGGGCCCGTATGGCTACACCTTC. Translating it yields CAISESGPYGYTF.

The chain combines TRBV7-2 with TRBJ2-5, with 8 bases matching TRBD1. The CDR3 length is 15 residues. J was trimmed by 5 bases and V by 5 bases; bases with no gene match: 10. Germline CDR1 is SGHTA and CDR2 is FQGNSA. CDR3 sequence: CASSPRTGWGETQYF. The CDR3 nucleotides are TGTGCCAGCAGCCCACGGACAGGGTGGGGGGAGACCCAGTACTTC.

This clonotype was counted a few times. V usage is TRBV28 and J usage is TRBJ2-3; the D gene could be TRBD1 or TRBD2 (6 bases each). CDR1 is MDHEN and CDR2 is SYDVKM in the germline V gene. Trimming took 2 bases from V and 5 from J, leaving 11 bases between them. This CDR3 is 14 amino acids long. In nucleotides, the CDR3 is TGTGCCAGCAGTTTAAAGGGGGGTGAAGATACGCAGTATTTT. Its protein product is CASSLKGGEDTQYF.

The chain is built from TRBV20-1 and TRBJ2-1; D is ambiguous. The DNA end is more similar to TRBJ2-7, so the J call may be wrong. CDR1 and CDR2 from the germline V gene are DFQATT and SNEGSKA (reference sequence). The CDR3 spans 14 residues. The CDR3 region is CSARGEHSYNEQYF. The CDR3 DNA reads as TGCAGTGCTAGAGGGGAACACAGCTACAATGAGCAGTACTTC.

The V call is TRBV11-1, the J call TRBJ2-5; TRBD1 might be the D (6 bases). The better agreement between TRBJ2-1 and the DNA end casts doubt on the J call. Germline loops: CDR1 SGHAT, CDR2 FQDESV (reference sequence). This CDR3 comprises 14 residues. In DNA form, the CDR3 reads TGTGCCAGCACCAACCGGGACAAACAAGAGACCCAGTTCTTC. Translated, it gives CASTNRDKQETQFF.

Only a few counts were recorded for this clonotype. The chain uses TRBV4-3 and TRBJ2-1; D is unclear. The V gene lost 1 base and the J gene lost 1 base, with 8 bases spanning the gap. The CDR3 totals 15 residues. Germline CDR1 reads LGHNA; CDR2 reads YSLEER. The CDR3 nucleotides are TGCGCCAGCAGCCAAGTAGTTGTGTCCTACAATGAGCAGTTCTTC. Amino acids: CASSQVVVSYNEQFF.

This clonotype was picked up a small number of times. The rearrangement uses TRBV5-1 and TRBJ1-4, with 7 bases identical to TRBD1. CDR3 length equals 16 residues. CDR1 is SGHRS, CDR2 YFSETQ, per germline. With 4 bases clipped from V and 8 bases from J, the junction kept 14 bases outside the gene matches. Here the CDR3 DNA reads TGCGCCAGCAGCCTAAACCCGAGCCAGGGGGGCGAAAAACTGTTTTTT. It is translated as CASSLNPSQGGEKLFF.

The CDR3 reads CASSSSIEDAQYF. Here the CDR3 DNA reads TGTGCCAGCAGTTCAAGCATTGAGGATGCGCAGTATTTT. The V gene is TRBV12-3 or TRBV12-4, the J gene TRBJ2-3; D call uncertain. Trimming cost V 4 bases and J 10 bases, with 15 bases left between them. The CDR3 runs 13 residues.

CDR3 protein: CASSSTTGTKGELFF. Here the CDR3 DNA reads TGTGCCAGCAGCTCGACAACCGGGACTAAGGGGGAGCTGTTTTTT. The chain employs TRBV7-9 and TRBJ2-2; 7 nucleotides line up with TRBD2. CDR3 length equals 15 residues. CDR1 is SEHNR, CDR2 FQNEAQ, per germline (reference sequence). Germline trimming cut 4 bases from V and 8 bases from J; bases unmatched to any gene: 10.

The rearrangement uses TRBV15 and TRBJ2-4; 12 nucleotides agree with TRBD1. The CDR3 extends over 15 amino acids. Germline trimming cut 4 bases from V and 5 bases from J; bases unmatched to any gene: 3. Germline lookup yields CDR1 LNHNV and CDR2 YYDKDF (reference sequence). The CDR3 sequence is CATSTGQGAQNIQYF. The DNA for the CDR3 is TGTGCCACCAGCACGGGACAGGGGGCTCAAAACATTCAGTACTTC. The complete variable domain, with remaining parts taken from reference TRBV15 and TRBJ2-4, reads DAMVIQNPRYQVTQFGKPVTLSCSQTLNHNVMYWYQQKSSQAPKLLFHYYDKDFNNEADTPDNFQSRRPNTSFCFLDIRSPGLGDTAMYLCATSTGQGAQNIQYFGAGTRLSVL.

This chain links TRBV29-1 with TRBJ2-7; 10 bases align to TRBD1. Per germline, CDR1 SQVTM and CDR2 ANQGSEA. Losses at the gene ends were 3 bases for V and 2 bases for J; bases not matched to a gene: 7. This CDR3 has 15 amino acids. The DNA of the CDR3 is TGCAGCGTTGATAGCCCCGGGACAGGGGCCTACGAGCAGTACTTC. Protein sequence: CSVDSPGTGAYEQYF.

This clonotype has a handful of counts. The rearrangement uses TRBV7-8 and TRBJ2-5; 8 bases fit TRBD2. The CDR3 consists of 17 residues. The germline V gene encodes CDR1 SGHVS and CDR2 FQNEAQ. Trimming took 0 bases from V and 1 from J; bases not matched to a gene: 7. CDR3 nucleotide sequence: TGTGCCAGCAGCTTAGCCCGGACTAGCAGACCCCAAGAGACCCAGTACTTC. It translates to CASSLARTSRPQETQYF.